This entry concerns a single TCR beta chain. Its antigen remains unknown. This CDR3 region has 14 residues. Trimming left V 4 bases short and J 3 bases short, with 13 bases between. Looked up from germline, CDR1 is SQVTM and CDR2 is ANQGSEA. Controls had myeloablative marrow grafts with methotrexate and calcineurin inhibitor, sampled at 1 year. The data derive from a study of T cells after posttransplantation cyclophosphamide. Sequencing was performed with immunoSEQ multiplex PCR; in TCRdb, only in-frame clones are kept and a portion is missing. The table lists 4,000 or so clones, 65% to 80% of them singletons. Broader study findings: Later blood repertoires were often dominated by clones from the donor CD8+ memory compartment.

This chain joins TRBV29-1 and TRBJ2-1, with D possibly being TRBD2 (5 bases). The TCR comes from a female patient aged 50-60 years who received an allogeneic stem cell transplant from an unrelated donor, was CMV-positive, and had acute and chronic GVHD. Among the T cells, some may be from the graft donor. The sequences come from PBMCs, collected after allogeneic stem cell transplant with calcineurin inhibitor and methotrexate. CDR3 DNA sequence: TGCAGCGTTGCCGGGGAAAAGGGCTACAATGAGCAGTTCTTC. Its translation is CSVAGEKGYNEQFF.